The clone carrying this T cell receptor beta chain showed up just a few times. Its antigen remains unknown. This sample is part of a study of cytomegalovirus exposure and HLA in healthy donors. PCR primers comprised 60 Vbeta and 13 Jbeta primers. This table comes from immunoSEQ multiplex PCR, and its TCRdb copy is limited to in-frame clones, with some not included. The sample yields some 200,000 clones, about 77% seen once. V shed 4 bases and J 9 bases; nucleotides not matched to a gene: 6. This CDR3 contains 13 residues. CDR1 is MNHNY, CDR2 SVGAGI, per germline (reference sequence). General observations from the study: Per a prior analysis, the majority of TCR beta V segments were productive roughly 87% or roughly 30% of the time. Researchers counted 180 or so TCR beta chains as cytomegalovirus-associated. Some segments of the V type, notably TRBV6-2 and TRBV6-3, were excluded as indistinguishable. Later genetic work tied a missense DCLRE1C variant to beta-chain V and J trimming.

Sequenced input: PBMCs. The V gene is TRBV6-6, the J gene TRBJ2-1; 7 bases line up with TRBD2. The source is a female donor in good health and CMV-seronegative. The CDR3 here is CASSSGTIVEQFF. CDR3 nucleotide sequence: TGTGCCAGCAGTTCCGGGACTATCGTTGAGCAGTTCTTC.